The 7 T cell receptor beta chains given below trace back to one sample, sequenced in a study of early T cells in non-severe SARS-CoV-2 infection. TCRdb ran MiXCR on the 5' RACE reads and lists one entry per CDR3 protein. The sample lists 80,000 to 95,000 distinct CDR3 sequences, 11% to 15% seen once, with around 5.8% in the top ten. The source material was whole blood. These receptors originate from an adult who was a healthcare worker with PCR-confirmed SARS-CoV-2 infection or an uninfected control (not recorded which).

The chain combines TRBV28 with TRBJ2-3; possible D gene TRBD2, 7 bases. V lost 1 base and J 8 bases, leaving 16 bases between the germline ends. This CDR3 is 15 amino acids long. The germline gives CDR1 MDHEN, CDR2 SYDVKM. The CDR3 sequence: CASSLYGGRHVTQYF. The CDR3 nucleotides read TGTGCCAGCAGTTTATACGGGGGGCGGCATGTTACGCAGTATTTT.

V is TRBV7-2 and J is TRBJ2-5, with D tentatively TRBD1 (6 bases). The CDR3 is 14 residues long. In germline, CDR1 is SGHTA, CDR2 FQGNSA. Trimming removed 4 bases at V and 5 bases at J, with 14 bases between. For the CDR3, the DNA is TGTGCCAGCAGCTCAGGGGCCCCTCCGGAGACCCAGTACTTC. It yields the protein CASSSGAPPETQYF.

V and J are TRBV29-1 and TRBJ2-1; 7 bases map to TRBD1. Trimming cost V 5 bases and J 9 bases; bases outside gene matches: 1. CDR3 length: 10 residues. CDR1 is SQVTM, CDR2 ANQGSEA, per germline. CDR3 sequence: CSVTGVEQFF. The CDR3 DNA reads as TGCAGCGTTACAGGGGTTGAGCAGTTCTTC.

This clonotype has a handful of counts. The chain uses TRBV6-6 and TRBJ2-1; 8 bases match TRBD1. The CDR3 loop spans 15 amino acids. The germline CDR1 and CDR2 sequences are MNHNY and SVGAGI (reference sequence). V lost 5 bases to trimming and J lost 4 bases; unmatched junction nucleotides: 7. In nucleotides, the CDR3 is TGTGCCAGCAGTCAACGGACAGGGACTTACAATGAGCAGTTCTTC. It encodes CASSQRTGTYNEQFF.

J is TRBJ1-1 and V is TRBV28; tentative D call: TRBD1 (5 bases). The V end was cut by 1 base, the J end by 0 bases, with 12 bases between. The CDR3 is made up of 16 amino acids. Germline CDR1 is MDHEN and CDR2 is SYDVKM. The CDR3 loop is CASSLYETVMNTEAFF. Written as DNA, the CDR3 is TGTGCCAGCAGTTTATATGAGACAGTAATGAACACTGAAGCTTTCTTT.

This clonotype was seen repeatedly, ten times or more. V gene TRBV20-1 combines with J gene TRBJ2-1, with D perhaps matching TRBD2 (5 bases). This CDR3 region has 15 residues. Germline-derived CDR1 and CDR2 are DFQATT and SNEGSKA (reference sequence). Trimming shortened V by 0 bases and J by 8 bases, and 17 bases separated the two germline ends. The CDR3 coding sequence is TGCAGTGCTAGAGATCTAGGACTCGCAGGCGATGAGCAGTTCTTC. It yields the protein CSARDLGLAGDEQFF.

J is TRBJ2-3 and V is TRBV7-2, with 9 positions matching TRBD2. CDR3 length: 18 residues. CDR1 and CDR2 from the germline V gene are SGHTA and FQGNSA. J was trimmed by 2 bases and V by 8 bases; bases with no gene match: 17. CDR3 nucleotides: TGTGCCAGCTCCGTCCGTCACGTAGTAGCGGGGGACACAGATACGCAGTATTTT. Translated, it gives CASSVRHVVAGDTDTQYF.